Here is one T cell receptor beta chain with its context. Its antigen is unknown. J was trimmed by 2 bases and V by 10 bases; bases with no gene match: 11. CDR1 is LNHDA and CDR2 is SQIVND in the germline V gene (reference sequence). The CDR3 is made up of 16 amino acids. This sample was taken from a study of cytomegalovirus exposure and HLA in healthy donors. Study observations and caveats: Usually a TCR sequence was rare, but some public TCRs were found in many donors. Relative to the approximately 700-donor mean, N-insertions were reportedly fewer in an Asian-associated ancestry cluster in a later analysis. Because they were indistinguishable, some V segments, including TRBV6-2 and TRBV6-3, were excluded.

Vbeta (60) and Jbeta (13) primers were used in the PCR. The method was immunoSEQ multiplex PCR; TCRdb's version includes in-frame clones alone and lacks a portion of them. This table has under 150,000 clones, more than 60% appearing once. The chain is built from TRBV19 and TRBJ1-4, with 9 nucleotides matching TRBD1. The receptor was derived from a man aged 25-40 years in good health and CMV-seronegative. Material for sequencing was PBMCs. The CDR3 loop is CATRTGAGRTNEKLFF. The CDR3 nucleotides are TGTGCCACCCGGACAGGGGCAGGGAGGACTAATGAAAAACTGTTTTTT.